The clone carrying this T cell receptor beta chain was counted between two and nine times. Its antigen is currently unknown. Clones were read by immunoSEQ multiplex PCR, and TCRdb kept only the in-frame ones, dropping some. This sample has about 36,000 clones, with around 80% found just once. The entry originates in a study of CD4 T cells in relation to SARS-CoV-2 and coronaviruses. About the study: ViraFEST: roughly ten-day antigen culture of PBMCs, then TCR beta CDR3 sequencing.

Naive or memory CD4+ cells were cultured 1:1 with T cell-depleted PBMCs plus CEF. The CDR3 has 15 residues. Germline V gives CDR1 SEHNR, CDR2 FQNEAQ (reference sequence). V was cut by 3 bases and J by 4 bases, with 13 bases left in between. This TCR derives from an adult with COVID-19. The specimen was memory CD4+ T cells from PBMCs, cultured in vitro. This chain connects TRBV7-9 to TRBJ2-1; weak D call: TRBD1 (5 bases). Here the CDR3 reads CASSFLRDRYNEQFF. DNA of the CDR3: TGTGCCAGCAGCTTCCTTCGTGACAGATACAATGAGCAGTTCTTC.